This paragraph reports one T cell receptor (beta chain). The CDR3 runs to 13 residues. Per germline, CDR1 LNHNV and CDR2 YYDKDF (reference sequence). Investigators amplified TCR beta CDR3 regions from RNA transcripts. First-round RT-PCR used HTBI primers; second-round multiplex PCR followed. TCRdb re-derived calls from the multiplex PCR reads in MiXCR, one entry per CDR3 protein. The sample holds about 660,000 distinct CDR3 sequences, over 40% seen once. This sample stems from a study of Graves' ophthalmopathy and Graves' hyperthyroidism. Other autoimmune diseases, uncontrolled infections, pregnancy and lactation each led to patient exclusion.

The TCR sequence derives from an adult man with Graves' ophthalmopathy. This chain joins TRBV15 and TRBJ1-5, with 7 bases lining up with TRBD1. Input material: peripheral blood. CDR3 DNA sequence: TGTACCAGCAGCCCTACAGGGGCTCAGCCCCAGCATTTT. This translates into CTSSPTGAQPQHF.